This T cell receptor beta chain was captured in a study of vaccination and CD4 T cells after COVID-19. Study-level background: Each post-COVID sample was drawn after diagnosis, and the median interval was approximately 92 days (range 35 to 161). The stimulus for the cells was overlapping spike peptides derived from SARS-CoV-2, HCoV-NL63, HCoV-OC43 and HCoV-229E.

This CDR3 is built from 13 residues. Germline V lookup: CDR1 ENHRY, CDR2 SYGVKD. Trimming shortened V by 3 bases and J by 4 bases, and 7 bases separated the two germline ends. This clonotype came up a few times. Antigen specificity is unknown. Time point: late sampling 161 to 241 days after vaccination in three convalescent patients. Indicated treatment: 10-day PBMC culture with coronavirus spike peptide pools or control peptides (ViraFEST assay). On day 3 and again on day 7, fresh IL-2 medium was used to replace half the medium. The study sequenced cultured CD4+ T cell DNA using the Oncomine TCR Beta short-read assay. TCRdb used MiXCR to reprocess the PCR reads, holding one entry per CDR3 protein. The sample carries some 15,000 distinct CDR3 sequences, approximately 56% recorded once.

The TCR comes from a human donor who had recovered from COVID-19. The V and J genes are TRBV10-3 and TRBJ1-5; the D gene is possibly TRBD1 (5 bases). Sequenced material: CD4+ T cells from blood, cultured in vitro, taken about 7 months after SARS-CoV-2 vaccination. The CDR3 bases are TGTGCCATCAGTGACAGGGCTAATCAGCCCCAGCATTTT. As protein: CAISDRANQPQHF.